This T cell receptor beta chain was obtained from a study of T cells in Graves' hyperthyroidism and ophthalmopathy. Germline V gene data show CDR1 as MDHEN and CDR2 as SYDVKM. V lost 3 bases to trimming and J lost 12 bases, with 18 bases between them. The length of the CDR3 is 14 residues. Uncontrolled infections, other autoimmune diseases, pregnancy or lactation led to exclusion of patients. Thyroid ultrasound, orbital computed tomography, clinical symptoms, and serum thyroxine and TRAb underpinned diagnoses. TCR beta CDR3 sequences were amplified from RNA transcripts. The TCR CDR3 first-round RT-PCR relied on the HTBI primer set. MiXCR, run by TCRdb on the multiplex PCR reads, gives a single entry per CDR3 protein. This repertoire shows 370,000 or so distinct CDR3 sequences, 20% to 30% found once; its top ten account for 73%. A few counts support this clonotype.

This chain connects TRBV28 to TRBJ2-4; a weak D match, TRBD1 (5 bases). The sequence derives from a man aged 50 to 59 with Graves' hyperthyroidism. Sequenced material: blood. The CDR3 sequence: CASSLMGQSVSQYF. CDR3 sequence (DNA): TGTGCCAGCAGTTTGATGGGGCAGTCAGTAAGTCAGTACTTC.